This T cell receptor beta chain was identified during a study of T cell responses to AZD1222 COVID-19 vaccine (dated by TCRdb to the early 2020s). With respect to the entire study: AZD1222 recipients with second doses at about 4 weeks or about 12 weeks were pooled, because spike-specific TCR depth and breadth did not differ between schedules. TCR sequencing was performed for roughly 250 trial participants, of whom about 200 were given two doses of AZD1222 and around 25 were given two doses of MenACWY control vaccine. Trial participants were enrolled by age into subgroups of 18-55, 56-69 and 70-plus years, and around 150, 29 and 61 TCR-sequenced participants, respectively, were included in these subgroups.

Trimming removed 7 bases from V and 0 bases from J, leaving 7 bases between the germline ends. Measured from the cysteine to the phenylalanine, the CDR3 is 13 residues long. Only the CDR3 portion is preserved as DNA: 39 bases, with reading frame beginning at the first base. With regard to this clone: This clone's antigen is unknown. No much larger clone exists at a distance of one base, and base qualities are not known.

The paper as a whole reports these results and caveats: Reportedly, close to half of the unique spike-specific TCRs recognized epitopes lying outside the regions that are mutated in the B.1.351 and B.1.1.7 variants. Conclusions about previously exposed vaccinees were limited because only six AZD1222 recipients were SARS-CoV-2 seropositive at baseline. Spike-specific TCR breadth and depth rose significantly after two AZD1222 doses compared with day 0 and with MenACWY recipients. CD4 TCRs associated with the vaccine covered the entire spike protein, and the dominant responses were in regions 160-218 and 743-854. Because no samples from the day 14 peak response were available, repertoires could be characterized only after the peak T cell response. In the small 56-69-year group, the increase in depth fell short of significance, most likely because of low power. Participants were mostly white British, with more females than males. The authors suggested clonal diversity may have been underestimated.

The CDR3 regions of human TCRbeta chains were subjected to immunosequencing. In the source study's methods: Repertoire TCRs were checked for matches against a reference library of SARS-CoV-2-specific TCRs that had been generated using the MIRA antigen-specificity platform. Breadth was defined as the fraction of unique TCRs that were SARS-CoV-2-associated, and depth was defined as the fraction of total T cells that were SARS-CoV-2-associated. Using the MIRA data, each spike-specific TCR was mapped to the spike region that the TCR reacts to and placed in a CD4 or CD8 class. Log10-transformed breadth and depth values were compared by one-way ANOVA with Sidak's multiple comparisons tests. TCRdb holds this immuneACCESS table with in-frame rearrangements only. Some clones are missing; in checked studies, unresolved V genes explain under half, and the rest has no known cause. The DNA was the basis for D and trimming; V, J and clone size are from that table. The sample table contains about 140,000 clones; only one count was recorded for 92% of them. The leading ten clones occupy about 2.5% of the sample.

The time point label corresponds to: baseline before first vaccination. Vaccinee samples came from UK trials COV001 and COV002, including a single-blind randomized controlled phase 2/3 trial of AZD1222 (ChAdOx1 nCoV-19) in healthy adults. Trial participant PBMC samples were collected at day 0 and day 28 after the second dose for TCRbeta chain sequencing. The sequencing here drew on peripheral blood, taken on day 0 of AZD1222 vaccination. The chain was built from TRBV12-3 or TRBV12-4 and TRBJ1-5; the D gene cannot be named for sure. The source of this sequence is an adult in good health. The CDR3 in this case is CASNGGSNQPQHF. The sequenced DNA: TGTGCCAGCAACGGCGGTAGCAATCAGCCCCAGCATTTT.